This TCR beta chain comes out of a study of blood T cell repertoires in COVID-19. Study details: From T cells, B-cell-depleted T cells, or PBMCs came the material, which was cDNA or gDNA.

The CDR3 has 15 residues. After removal of 5 bases from V and 0 bases from J, the junction contained 4 bases not matched to a gene. Germline V lookup: CDR1 SGHAT, CDR2 FQDESV (reference sequence). Enrollees, about 18 to 89 years old, lived in roughly 24 US areas. Categorization into cohorts depended on clinical history that participants reported. Donors of Cohort 3 who recovered were those that had two negative PCRs, clearance, or symptom resolution. The method was immunoSEQ multiplex PCR; TCRdb's version includes in-frame clones alone and lacks a portion of them. The repertoire has 330,000 or so clones, approximately 84% of them found once; the top ten carry about 3%.

The clonotype was recovered from a woman in her twenties or thirties who had recovered from COVID-19. The rearrangement uses TRBV11-1 and TRBJ2-3, with 8 bases identical to TRBD1. The sequenced sample was PBMCs or T cells enriched from blood (not recorded which). DNA for the CDR3: TGTGCCAGCAGCCTTGACAGGGGAAGCACAGATACGCAGTATTTT. It translates to CASSLDRGSTDTQYF.